In its sample, the clone carrying this T cell receptor beta chain was seen once. As handled by the study authors: Cell counts per sample came from amplifying reference gene primers. Some clones are missing from TCRdb's copy, which holds only in-frame ones; the method was immunoSEQ multiplex PCR. V and J calls and clone size come straight from that table; D and trimming were deduced from the DNA. The sample includes about 190,000 clones, more than 60% seen only once; the top ten take approximately 13%. This specimen belongs to a study of blood T cell repertoires in COVID-19. Study-wide context: Researchers got acute and convalescent COVID-19 samples from the United States, Italy and Spain. The analysed material was cDNA or gDNA that came from T cells, B-cell-depleted T cells, or PBMCs.

Germline assignment: CDR1 GTSNPN and CDR2 SVGIG (reference sequence). The germline V and J ends were trimmed by 0 bases and 9 bases, with 6 bases remaining between them. CDR3 length: 11 residues. The rearrangement joins TRBV30 to TRBJ2-1; D is undetermined. This TCR derives from a man aged 50 to 60 who had recovered from COVID-19. The sequencing input was peripheral blood. As DNA, the CDR3 is TGTGCCTGGAGTGTCTCTCGTGAGCAGTTCTTC. The encoded protein is CAWSVSREQFF.